This TCR beta chain was sequenced during a study of blood T cell repertoires in COVID-19. Original data processing: Counts of nucleated cells, estimated from reference gene primer amplification, were obtained. Libraries were prepared by immunoSEQ multiplex PCR; TCRdb keeps only in-frame clonotypes and omits some of them. V and J calls and clone size follow that table, whereas D and trimming were derived from the DNA. The repertoire holds about 120,000 clones, with 70% to 90% as singletons. V shed 0 bases and J shed 13 bases, with 12 bases lying between them. CDR1 is LGHDT and CDR2 is YNNKEL in the germline V gene (reference sequence). The CDR3 has 13 residues.

The sequence was collected from a man between 65 and 85 years old who had recovered from COVID-19. Material: peripheral blood. The chain uses TRBV3-1 (or the pseudogene TRBV3-2) and TRBJ1-4; TRBD1 might be the D (6 bases). DNA for the CDR3: TGTGCCAGCAGCCAAGAAACGGGACATCGACTGTTTTTT. This encodes CASSQETGHRLFF.